The 6 T cell receptor beta chains below were found in one sample sequenced in a study of blood T cell repertoires in COVID-19. Some clones are missing from TCRdb's copy, which holds only in-frame ones; the method was immunoSEQ multiplex PCR. In the table there are tens of thousands of clones, 85% to 90% of which are singletons. Material: peripheral blood. Every receptor here comes from a human donor in a cohort sampled during active COVID-19.

This chain connects TRBV24-1 to TRBJ2-1; TRBD2 matches 8 bases. The V gene's germline CDR1 is KGHDR and CDR2 SFDVKD. V gave up 1 base and J gave up 4 bases; unmatched junction bases: 5. The CDR3 length is 16 residues. The CDR3, as DNA: TGTGCCACCAGTGATTTCAGCAGCGGGAGTTACAATGAGCAGTTCTTC. Translated, it gives CATSDFSSGSYNEQFF.

The sample holds one count of this clone. The gene calls are TRBV6-5 and TRBJ2-3; 8 nucleotides agree with TRBD1. The CDR3 runs 13 residues. Trimming at V came to 10 bases and at J to 2 bases, leaving 5 bases not matched to a gene. Germline V gene lookup returns CDR1 MNHEY and CDR2 SVGAGI. The CDR3 DNA reads as TGTGCCACCGGACAGGGTTTCACAGATACGCAGTATTTT. It codes for CATGQGFTDTQYF.

The chain links TRBV5-1 to TRBJ2-7; TRBD1 aligns across 7 bases. This CDR3 contains 15 residues. Per germline, CDR1 SGHRS and CDR2 YFSETQ. With 4 bases clipped from V and 3 bases from J, the junction kept 10 bases outside the gene matches. The CDR3 loop is CASSPTGDGFYEQYF. CDR3 nucleotides: TGCGCCAGCAGCCCCACAGGGGACGGATTCTACGAGCAGTACTTC.

This chain uses TRBV18 with TRBJ1-4, with D hard to call. Germline values: CDR1 KGHSH, CDR2 LQKENI. Trimming left V 2 bases short and J 3 bases short, with 4 bases between. The CDR3 loop spans 13 amino acids. CDR3 amino acids: CASSPVANEKLFF. CDR3 nucleotides: TGTGCCAGCTCACCAGTAGCTAATGAAAAACTGTTTTTT.

This chain connects TRBV30 to TRBJ2-6, with a possible D match to TRBD1 (6 bases). CDR1 and CDR2 (germline): GTSNPN, SVGIG (reference sequence). This CDR3 has 15 amino acids. V was shortened by 0 bases and J by 1 base, with 7 bases between the two germline ends. CDR3 residues: CAWSVGGSGANVLTF. CDR3 sequence (DNA): TGTGCCTGGAGTGTAGGGGGTTCTGGGGCCAACGTCCTGACTTTC.

V gene TRBV6-1 combines with J gene TRBJ1-5; 8 bases are shared with TRBD1. This CDR3 region has 17 residues. Trimming removed 3 bases from V and 0 bases from J; junction bases left unmatched: 7. Per germline, CDR1 MNHNS and CDR2 SASEGT. The CDR3 here is CASSEAGGLSSNQPQHF. CDR3 DNA: TGTGCCAGCAGTGAGGCAGGGGGCCTCTCTAGCAATCAGCCCCAGCATTTT.